The source of this TCR beta chain is a study of tumor-infiltrating lymphocytes in primary liver carcinoma. Study-wide results and limits: Tumor samples exhibited a significantly greater top-250-clone fraction than blood samples (p = 0.039).

The count of this clonotype is one. Its antigen is not identified. The CDR3 does not close with the conserved phenylalanine or tryptophan, likely indicating a read error. This CDR3 region has 11 residues. Germline V gene sequence: CDR1 SGHAT, CDR2 FQNNGV. A constant-region primer served to make TCR beta cDNA from roughly 500 ng total RNA. What produced the TCR beta libraries was three nested multiplex PCR rounds using slightly modified ARM-PCR. Each of the first two PCR rounds ran approximately 10 cycles with TRBV1-TRBV30 forward and C-beta reverse primers. Using its own MiXCR run on the multiplex PCR reads, TCRdb lists one record per CDR3 protein. The sample contains about 99,000 distinct CDR3 sequences, around three quarters of which appear only once. Co-extraction of RNA and DNA was performed on roughly 20-34 mg of unsorted bulk tissue.

Material for sequencing was liver tumor tissue from sampling region 5. Subset in this sample: tumor region T5, tumor centre. The TCR originated in an older woman with primary liver carcinoma and hepatitis B virus infection. This chain joins TRBV11-2 and TRBJ2-5; D is uncertain. CDR3 in amino acids: CASCLQETQYL. The CDR3 bases are TGTGCCAGCTGCTTGCAAGAGACCCAGTACTTA.